The following is a T cell receptor beta chain sequence with its context. This CDR3 spans 15 amino acids. V was clipped by 3 bases and J by 1 base; unmatched bases: 4. From germline, CDR1 is MDHEN and CDR2 SYDVKM. The assay was immunoSEQ multiplex PCR, and TCRdb's table has in-frame clones only and misses some. The sample has about 22,000 clones; over 80% are singletons. The sample is drawn from a study of blood T cell repertoires in COVID-19. Study background: The United States, Italy and Spain supplied acute and convalescent COVID-19 samples.

The sequencing sample was made of peripheral blood. The clonotype originates from an elderly man with active or convalescent COVID-19. The chain is built from TRBV28 and TRBJ2-5; 8 bases map to TRBD1. CDR3: CASSFQGALQETQYF. DNA for the CDR3: TGTGCCAGCAGTTTTCAGGGGGCGCTCCAAGAGACCCAGTACTTC. Based on the CDR3 plus reference TRBV28 and TRBJ2-5, the full variable domain is DVKVTQSSRYLVKRTGEKVFLECVQDMDHENMFWYRQDPGLGLRLIYFSYDVKMKEKGDIPEGYSVSREKKERFSLILESASTNQTSMYLCASSFQGALQETQYFGPGTRLLVL.